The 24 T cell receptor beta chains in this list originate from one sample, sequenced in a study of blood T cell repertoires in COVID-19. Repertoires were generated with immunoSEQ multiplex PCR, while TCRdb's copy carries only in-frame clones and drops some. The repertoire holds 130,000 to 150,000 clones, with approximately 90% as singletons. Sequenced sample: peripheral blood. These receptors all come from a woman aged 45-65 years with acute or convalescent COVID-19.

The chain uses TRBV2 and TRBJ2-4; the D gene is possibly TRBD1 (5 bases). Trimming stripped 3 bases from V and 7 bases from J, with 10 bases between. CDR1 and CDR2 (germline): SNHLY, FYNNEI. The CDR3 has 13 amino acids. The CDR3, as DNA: TGTGCCAGCAGTGAGGTCAGGGCCAACATTCAGTACTTC. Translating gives CASSEVRANIQYF.

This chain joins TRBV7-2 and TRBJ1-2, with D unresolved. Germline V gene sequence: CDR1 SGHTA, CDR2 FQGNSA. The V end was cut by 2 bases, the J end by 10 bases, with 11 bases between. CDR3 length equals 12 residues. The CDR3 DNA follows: TGTGCCAGCAGCTTATACTCTATCGACTACACCTTC. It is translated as CASSLYSIDYTF.

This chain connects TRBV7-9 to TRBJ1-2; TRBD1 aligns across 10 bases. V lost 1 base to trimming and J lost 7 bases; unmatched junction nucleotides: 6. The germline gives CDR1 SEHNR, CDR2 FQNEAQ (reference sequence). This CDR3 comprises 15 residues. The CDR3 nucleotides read TGTGCCAGCAGCTTAGTACTGGACAGGGGGTCTGGCTACACCTTC. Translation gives CASSLVLDRGSGYTF. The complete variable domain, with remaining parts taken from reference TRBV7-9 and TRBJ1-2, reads DTGVSQNPRHKITKRGQNVTFRCDPISEHNRLYWYRQTLGQGPEFLTYFQNEAQLEKSRLLSDRFSAERPKGSFSTLEIQRTEQGDSAMYLCASSLVLDRGSGYTFGSGTRLTVV.

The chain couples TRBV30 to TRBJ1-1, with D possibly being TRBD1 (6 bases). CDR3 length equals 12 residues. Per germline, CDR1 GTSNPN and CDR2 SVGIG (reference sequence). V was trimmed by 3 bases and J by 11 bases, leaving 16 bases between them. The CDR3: CAWRFEGGRAFF. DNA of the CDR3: TGTGCCTGGAGGTTCGAAGGGGGACGGGCTTTCTTT.

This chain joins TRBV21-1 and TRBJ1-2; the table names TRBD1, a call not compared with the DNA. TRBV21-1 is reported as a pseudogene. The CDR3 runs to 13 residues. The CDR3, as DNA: TGTGCCAGTATCCACAGGAGCCTCTATGGCTACACCTTC. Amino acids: CASIHRSLYGYTF.

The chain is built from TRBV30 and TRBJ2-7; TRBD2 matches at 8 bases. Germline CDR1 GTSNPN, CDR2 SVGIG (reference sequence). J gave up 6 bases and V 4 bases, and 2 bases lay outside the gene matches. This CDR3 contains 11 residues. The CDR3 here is CAWTTSGEQYF. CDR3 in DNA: TGTGCCTGGACAACTAGCGGCGAGCAGTACTTC.

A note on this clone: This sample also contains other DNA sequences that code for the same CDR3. As DNA, the CDR3 is TGTGCCAGCAGCTTGGACAGGGCTTATGGCTACACCTTC. Its protein product is CASSLDRAYGYTF. This sequence joins TRBV5-6 and TRBJ1-2, with D possibly matching TRBD1 (6 bases). CDR3 size: 13 residues. Trimming took 0 bases from V and 5 from J, leaving 8 bases between them. CDR1 is SGHDT and CDR2 is YYEEEE in the germline V gene.

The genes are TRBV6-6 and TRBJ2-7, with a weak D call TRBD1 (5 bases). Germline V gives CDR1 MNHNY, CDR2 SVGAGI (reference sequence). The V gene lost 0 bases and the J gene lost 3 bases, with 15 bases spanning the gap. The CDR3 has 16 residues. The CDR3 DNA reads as TGTGCCAGCAGTTACTCCCCAGGGCTTATGAACTACGAGCAGTACTTC. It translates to CASSYSPGLMNYEQYF.

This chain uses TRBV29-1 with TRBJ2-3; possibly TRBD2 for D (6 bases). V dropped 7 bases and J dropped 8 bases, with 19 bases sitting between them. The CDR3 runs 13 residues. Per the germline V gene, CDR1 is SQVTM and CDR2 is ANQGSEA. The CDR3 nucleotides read TGCAGCGCCTCGGGACTGCCTAGGGGTACGCAGTATTTT. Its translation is CSASGLPRGTQYF.

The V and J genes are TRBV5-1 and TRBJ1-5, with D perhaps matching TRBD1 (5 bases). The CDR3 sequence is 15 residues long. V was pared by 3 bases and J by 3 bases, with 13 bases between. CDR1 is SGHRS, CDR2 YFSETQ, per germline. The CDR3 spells CASSWGDRDNQPQHF. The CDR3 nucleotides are TGCGCCAGCAGCTGGGGGGACCGCGACAATCAGCCCCAGCATTTT.

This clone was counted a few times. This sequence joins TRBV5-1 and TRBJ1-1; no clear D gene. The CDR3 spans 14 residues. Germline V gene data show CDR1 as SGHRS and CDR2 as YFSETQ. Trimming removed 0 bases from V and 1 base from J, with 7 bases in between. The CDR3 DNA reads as TGCGCCAGCAGCTTGGGACACACGAACACTGAAGCTTTCTTT. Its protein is CASSLGHTNTEAFF. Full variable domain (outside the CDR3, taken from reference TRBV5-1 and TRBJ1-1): KAGVTQTPRYLIKTRGQQVTLSCSPISGHRSVSWYQQTPGQGLQFLFEYFSETQRNKGNFPGRFSGRQFSNSRSEMNVSTLELGDSALYLCASSLGHTNTEAFFGQGTRLTVV.

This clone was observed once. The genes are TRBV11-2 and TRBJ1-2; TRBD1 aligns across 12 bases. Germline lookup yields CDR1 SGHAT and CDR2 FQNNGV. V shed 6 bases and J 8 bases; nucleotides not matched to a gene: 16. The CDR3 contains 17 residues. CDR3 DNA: TGTGCCAGCAGGCCTCGGAACCCGGGACAGGGGGCGCGAGGCTACACCTTC. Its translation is CASRPRNPGQGARGYTF. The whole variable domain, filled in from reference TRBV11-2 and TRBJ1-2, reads EAGVAQSPRYKIIEKRQSVAFWCNPISGHATLYWYQQILGQGPKLLIQFQNNGVVDDSQLPKDRFSAERLKGVDSTLKIQPAKLEDSAVYLCASRPRNPGQGARGYTFGSGTRLTVV.

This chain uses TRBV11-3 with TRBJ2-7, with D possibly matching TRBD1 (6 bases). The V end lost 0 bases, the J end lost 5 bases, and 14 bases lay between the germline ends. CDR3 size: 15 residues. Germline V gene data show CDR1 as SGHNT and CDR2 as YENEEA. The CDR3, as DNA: TGTGCCAGCAGCTTAGAGGCGGACAGATCCCACGAGCAGTACTTC. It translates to CASSLEADRSHEQYF.

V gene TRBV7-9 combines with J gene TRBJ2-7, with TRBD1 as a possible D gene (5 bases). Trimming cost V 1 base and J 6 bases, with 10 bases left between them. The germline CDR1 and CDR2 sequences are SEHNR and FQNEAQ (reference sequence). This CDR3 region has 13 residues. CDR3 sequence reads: CASSLVGAREQYF. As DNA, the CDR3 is TGTGCCAGCAGCTTAGTTGGGGCCCGCGAGCAGTACTTC.

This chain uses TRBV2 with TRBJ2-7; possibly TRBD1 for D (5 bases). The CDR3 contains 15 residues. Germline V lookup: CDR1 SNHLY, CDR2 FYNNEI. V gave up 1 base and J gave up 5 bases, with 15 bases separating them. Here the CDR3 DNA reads TGTGCCAGCAGTGAAGGGTTTAGCCAGGGCGACGAGCAGTACTTC. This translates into CASSEGFSQGDEQYF.

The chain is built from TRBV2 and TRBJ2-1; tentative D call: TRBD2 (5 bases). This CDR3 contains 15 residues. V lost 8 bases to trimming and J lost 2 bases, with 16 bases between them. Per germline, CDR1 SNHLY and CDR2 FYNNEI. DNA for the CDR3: TGTGCCAGCTTGGACTCGCCTGGCCCCTACAATGAGCAGTTCTTC. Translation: CASLDSPGPYNEQFF.

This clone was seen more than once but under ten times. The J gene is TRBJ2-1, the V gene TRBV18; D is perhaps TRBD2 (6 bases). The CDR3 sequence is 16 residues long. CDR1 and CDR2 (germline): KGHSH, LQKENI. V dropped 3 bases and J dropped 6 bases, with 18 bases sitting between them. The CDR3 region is CASSPPTAGRTNEQFF. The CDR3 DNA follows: TGTGCCAGCTCACCGCCGACGGCAGGGAGGACCAATGAGCAGTTCTTC.

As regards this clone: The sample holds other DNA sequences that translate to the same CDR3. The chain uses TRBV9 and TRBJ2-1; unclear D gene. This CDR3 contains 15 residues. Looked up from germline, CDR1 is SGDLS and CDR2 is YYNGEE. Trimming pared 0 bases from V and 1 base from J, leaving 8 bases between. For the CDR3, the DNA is TGTGCCAGCAGCGTAGGTTCCGGGTCCTACAATGAGCAGTTCTTC. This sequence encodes CASSVGSGSYNEQFF. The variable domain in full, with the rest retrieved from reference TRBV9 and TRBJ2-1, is DSGVTQTPKHLITATGQRVTLRCSPRSGDLSVYWYQQSLDQGLQFLIQYYNGEERAKGNILERFSAQQFPDLHSELNLSSLELGDSALYFCASSVGSGSYNEQFFGPGTRLTVL.

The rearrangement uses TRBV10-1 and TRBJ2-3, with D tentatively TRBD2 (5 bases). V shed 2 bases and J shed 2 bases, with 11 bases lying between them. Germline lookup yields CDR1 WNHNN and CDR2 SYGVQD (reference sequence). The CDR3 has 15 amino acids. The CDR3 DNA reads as TGCGCCAGCAGTGAGGGACTGGACCTCACAGATACGCAGTATTTT. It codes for CASSEGLDLTDTQYF.

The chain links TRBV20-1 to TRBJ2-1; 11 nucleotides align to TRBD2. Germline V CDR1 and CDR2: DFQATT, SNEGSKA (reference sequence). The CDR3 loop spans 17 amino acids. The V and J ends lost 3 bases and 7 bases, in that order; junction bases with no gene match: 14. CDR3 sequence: CSASSSFLAGGPNEQFF. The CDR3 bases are TGCAGTGCTAGTTCTTCTTTCTTAGCGGGAGGGCCTAATGAGCAGTTCTTC.

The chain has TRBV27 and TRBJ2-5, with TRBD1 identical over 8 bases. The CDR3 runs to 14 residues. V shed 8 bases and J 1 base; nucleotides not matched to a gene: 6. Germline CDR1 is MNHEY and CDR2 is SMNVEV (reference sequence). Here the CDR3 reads CASFGQGPQETQYF. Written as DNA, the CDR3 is TGTGCCAGCTTTGGACAGGGCCCCCAAGAGACCCAGTACTTC.

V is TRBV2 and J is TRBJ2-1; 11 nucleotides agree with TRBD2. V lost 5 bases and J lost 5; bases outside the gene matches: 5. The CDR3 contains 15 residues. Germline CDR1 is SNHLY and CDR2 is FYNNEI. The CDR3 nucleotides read TGTGCCAGCAGTCTACTAGCGGGAGCAAACAATGAGCAGTTCTTC. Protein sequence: CASSLLAGANNEQFF. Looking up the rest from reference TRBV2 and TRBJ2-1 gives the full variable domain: EPEVTQTPSHQVTQMGQEVILRCVPISNHLYFYWYRQILGQKVEFLVSFYNNEISEKSEIFDDQFSVERPDGSNFTLKIRSTKLEDSAMYFCASSLLAGANNEQFFGPGTRLTVL.

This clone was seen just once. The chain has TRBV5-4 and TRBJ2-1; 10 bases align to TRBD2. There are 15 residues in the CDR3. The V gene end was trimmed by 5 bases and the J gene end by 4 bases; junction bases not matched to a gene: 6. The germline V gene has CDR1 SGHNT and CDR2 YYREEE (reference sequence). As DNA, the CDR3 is TGTGCCAGCAGGGATCGGACTAGCGGTTACAATGAGCAGTTCTTC. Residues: CASRDRTSGYNEQFF.

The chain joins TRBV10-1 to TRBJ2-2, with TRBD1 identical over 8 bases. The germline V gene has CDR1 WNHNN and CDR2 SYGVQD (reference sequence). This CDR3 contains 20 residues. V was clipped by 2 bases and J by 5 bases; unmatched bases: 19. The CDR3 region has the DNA TGCGCCAGCAGTGAGGCCTCTTACGGGACAGGCCAGATGAGAACCGGGGAGCTGTTTTTT. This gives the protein CASSEASYGTGQMRTGELFF.